Below, one T cell receptor beta chain is given with its context. Enrolled through a virtual design, the participants were between about 18 and 89 years of age and came from around 25 US areas. TCRdb's table, derived via immunoSEQ multiplex PCR, lists solely in-frame clones and lacks some. The sample lists more than 300,000 clones, 90% to 95% occurring once. This record comes from a study of blood T cell repertoires in COVID-19. Study as a whole: The cDNA or gDNA used as material had been derived from T cells, B-cell-depleted T cells, or PBMCs.

This CDR3 is built from 19 residues. Germline CDR1 reads KGHSH; CDR2 reads LQKENI. V was clipped by 1 base and J by 2 bases; unmatched bases: 14. This chain joins TRBV18 and TRBJ2-7, with 10 bases fitting TRBD2. Sequenced material: PBMCs or T cells enriched from blood (not recorded which). This TCR came from a woman in her thirties or forties who had been exposed to COVID-19. This CDR3 is CASSPLSPLTSGWAYEQYF. CDR3 nucleotide sequence: TGTGCCAGCTCACCACTCTCACCACTGACTAGCGGGTGGGCCTACGAGCAGTACTTC.